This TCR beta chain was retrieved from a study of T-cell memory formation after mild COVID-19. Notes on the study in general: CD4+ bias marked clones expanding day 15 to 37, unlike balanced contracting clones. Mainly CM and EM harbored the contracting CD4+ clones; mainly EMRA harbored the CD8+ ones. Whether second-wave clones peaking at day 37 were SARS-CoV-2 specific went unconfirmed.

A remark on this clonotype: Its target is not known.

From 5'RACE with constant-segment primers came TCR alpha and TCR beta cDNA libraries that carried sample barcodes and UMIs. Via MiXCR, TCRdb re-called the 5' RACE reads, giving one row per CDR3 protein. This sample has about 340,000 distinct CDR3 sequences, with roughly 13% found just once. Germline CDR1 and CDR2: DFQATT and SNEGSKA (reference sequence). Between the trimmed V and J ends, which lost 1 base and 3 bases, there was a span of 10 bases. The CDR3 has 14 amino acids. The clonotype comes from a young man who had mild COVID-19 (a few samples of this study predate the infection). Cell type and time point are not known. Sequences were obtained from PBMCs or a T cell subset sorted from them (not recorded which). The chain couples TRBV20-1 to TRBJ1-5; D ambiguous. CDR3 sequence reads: CSARADKNNQPQHF. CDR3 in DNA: TGCAGTGCTAGAGCCGACAAAAACAATCAGCCCCAGCATTTT.